The TCR beta chain under discussion was sequenced for a study of Graves' ophthalmopathy and Graves' hyperthyroidism. Looking at the study overall: Upon initial diagnosis and before any treatment, peripheral blood was collected.

Unmatched junction bases numbered 10, after V lost 8 bases and J lost 9 bases. The CDR3 loop spans 14 amino acids. Germline CDR1 is MNHNS and CDR2 is SASEGT. If no ophthalmopathy appeared within 18 months of follow-up, hyperthyroidism was termed stable. Amplified material comprised TCR beta CDR3 regions derived from RNA transcripts. Second-round multiplex PCR came after a first-round RT-PCR that employed HTBI primers. TCRdb itself ran the multiplex PCR reads through MiXCR, one entry per CDR3 protein. Here the sample spans about 620,000 distinct CDR3 sequences, about 20% being singletons. This clonotype has just a few counts.

The sequenced material came from peripheral blood. The rearrangement links TRBV6-1 to TRBJ1-5, with 10 bases fitting TRBD1. This receptor was taken from a woman younger than 30 with stable Graves' hyperthyroidism. Some clones in this sample may be carry-over from other donors' samples. In nucleotides, the CDR3 is TGTGCCAGCTTTCCGGGACAGGGGCCTGGGCCCCAGCATTTT. Residues: CASFPGQGPGPQHF.